One and the same sample provided the 19 T cell receptor beta chains below, sequenced in a study of vaccination effects on CD4 cells after COVID-19. In the ViraFEST assay, antigen-specific CD4+ clonotypes were identified by expansion after peptide-pool stimulation. After around nine days in culture, the CD4+ T cells were isolated. Their antigens are not known. Clones were sequenced by immunoSEQ multiplex PCR, and TCRdb holds only the in-frame ones, with some missing. The sample has over 55,000 clones; roughly 79% are singletons. Specimen: CD4+ T cells from PBMCs cultured with HCoV-229E spike peptides, collected before COVID-19 vaccination. The source is a human donor who received a COVID-19 vaccine.

This clone was counted a single time. V and J are TRBV6-5 and TRBJ2-1; D possibly corresponds to TRBD1 (5 bases). CDR1 is MNHEY, CDR2 SVGAGI, per germline. The ends were cut back, 7 bases at V and 5 bases at J, with 12 bases in the middle. The CDR3 is 13 amino acids. The DNA for the CDR3 is TGTGCCAGCAAAGAGACAGTAAACAATGAGCAGTTCTTC. As protein: CASKETVNNEQFF.

V gene TRBV21-1 combines with J gene TRBJ2-5; the DNA was not used to check the table's D call, TRBD1. TRBV21-1 is a recognized pseudogene. There are 9 residues in the CDR3. CDR3 residues: CASGETQYF. The CDR3 nucleotides read TGTGCCAGCGGCGAGACCCAGTACTTC.

This chain uses TRBV4-1 with TRBJ1-2; D possibly corresponds to TRBD1 (6 bases). The CDR3 is 16 amino acids. Germline V gene sequence: CDR1 MGHRA, CDR2 YSYEKL. With 1 base removed from V and 8 bases from J, the gap between germline ends came to 20 bases. CDR3 DNA sequence: TGCGCCAGCAGCCAAGTAGGGGGAAACAAGGGGGGAGGCTACACCTTC. This encodes CASSQVGGNKGGGYTF.

This clone was counted a single time. V and J are TRBV18 and TRBJ2-3, with D maybe TRBD1 (5 bases). Trimming shortened V by 6 bases and J by 4 bases, and 14 bases separated the two germline ends. Germline V CDR1 and CDR2: KGHSH, LQKENI. The CDR3 spans 14 residues. CDR3 residues: CASSPSLGADTQYF. CDR3 bases: TGTGCCAGCTCCCCCTCCTTAGGGGCAGATACGCAGTATTTT.

This chain joins TRBV12-5 and TRBJ2-1; possibly TRBD1 or TRBD2 for D (5 bases each). V dropped 1 base and J dropped 6 bases, with 10 bases sitting between them. CDR1 is LGHNT, CDR2 FRNRAP, per germline. The CDR3 totals 14 residues. The CDR3 is CASGLDWGFNEQFF. CDR3 nucleotide sequence: TGTGCTAGTGGTTTGGACTGGGGGTTCAATGAGCAGTTCTTC.

The rearrangement links TRBV27 to TRBJ2-7, with a possible D match to TRBD1 (5 bases). Germline CDR1 and CDR2: MNHEY and SMNVEV (reference sequence). Between the trimmed V and J ends, which lost 6 bases and 6 bases, there was a span of 24 bases. The CDR3 contains 16 residues. The CDR3 DNA sequence: TGTGCCAGCAGGCCCAGGGTCTTGTCCGTCTCGGCCGAGCAGTACGTC. Translating it yields CASRPRVLSVSAEQYV.

The rearrangement joins TRBV6-4 to TRBJ1-1, with D unresolved. Trimming took 4 bases from V and 3 from J, leaving 12 bases between them. Looked up from germline, CDR1 is MRHNA and CDR2 is SNTAGT. This CDR3 spans 14 amino acids. The CDR3: CASSALAGDTEAFF. The CDR3 DNA follows: TGTGCCAGCAGTGCCTTAGCCGGGGACACTGAAGCTTTCTTT.

V and J are TRBV5-8 and TRBJ2-7; tentative D call: TRBD1 (6 bases). V was pared by 5 bases and J by 6 bases, with 18 bases between. The CDR3 has 14 amino acids. The germline V gene has CDR1 SGHTS and CDR2 YDEGEE. In DNA form, the CDR3 reads TGTGCCAGCAGAAACAGACAGGCCTTCGGCGAGCAGTACGTC. It encodes CASRNRQAFGEQYV.

V usage is TRBV3-1 (or the pseudogene TRBV3-2) and J usage is TRBJ1-3; D gene uncertain. The germline V and J ends were trimmed by 6 bases and 3 bases, with 6 bases remaining between them. The CDR3 sequence is 12 residues long. The germline V gene has CDR1 LGHDT and CDR2 YNNKEL (reference sequence). As DNA, the CDR3 is TGTGCCAGCAGTCTGAATGGAAACACCATATATTTT. It specifies CASSLNGNTIYF.

The CDR3 loop reads CASSQEGLATNEKLFF. Here the CDR3 DNA reads TGCGCCAGCAGCCAAGAGGGACTAGCAACTAATGAAAAACTGTTTTTT. This rearrangement joins TRBV4-1 to TRBJ1-4, with TRBD1 as a possible D gene (5 bases). V was shortened by 0 bases and J by 0 bases, with 8 bases between the two germline ends. Germline V gene lookup returns CDR1 MGHRA and CDR2 YSYEKL. The CDR3 contains 16 residues.

The chain carries TRBV7-2 and TRBJ1-3; unclear D gene. The CDR3 is made up of 15 amino acids. The germline CDR1 and CDR2 sequences are SGHTA and FQGNSA. V dropped 2 bases and J dropped 0 bases, with 8 bases sitting between them. The CDR3 region has the DNA TGTGCCAGCAGCTTAAGGTGGAGCTCTGGAAACACCATATATTTT. Translated: CASSLRWSSGNTIYF.

The chain uses TRBV3-1 (or the pseudogene TRBV3-2) and TRBJ2-7; D possibly uses TRBD1 or TRBD2 (6 bases each). Germline-derived CDR1 and CDR2 are LGHDT and YNNKEL (reference sequence). The CDR3 has 17 amino acids. V gave up 1 base and J gave up 0 bases, with 16 bases separating them. CDR3 nucleotide sequence: TGTGCCAGCAGCCAAGGGCTAAGGGGGGAGAGCTCCTACGAGCAGTACGTC. It yields the protein CASSQGLRGESSYEQYV.

This chain links TRBV12-1 with TRBJ2-1. TRBV12-1 constitutes a pseudogene. The CDR3 has 13 residues. CDR3 nucleotides: TGTGCCAGCAGCTTTATGGTGCACAATGAGCAGTTCTTC. It is translated as CASSFMVHNEQFF.

The gene calls are TRBV6-4 and TRBJ2-7; 11 positions agree with TRBD2. The germline gives CDR1 MRHNA, CDR2 SNTAGT. V gave up 10 bases and J gave up 3 bases; unmatched junction bases: 20. This CDR3 is built from 18 residues. In nucleotides, the CDR3 is TGTGCCACCACTCAGAATCCTATAGCGGGGGGGCAAGGCTACGAGCAGTACGTC. Its protein is CATTQNPIAGGQGYEQYV.

The chain joins TRBV2 to TRBJ2-5; TRBD2 agrees at 11 bases. The CDR3 consists of 14 residues. V lost 5 bases and J lost 1; bases outside the gene matches: 0. The germline gives CDR1 SNHLY, CDR2 FYNNEI. The CDR3: CASSLAGGQETQYF. The CDR3 DNA reads TGTGCCAGCAGTCTAGCGGGGGGCCAAGAGACCCAGTACTTC.

In this sample, this clone turned up once. The rearrangement uses TRBV6-1 and TRBJ2-7, with no clear D. CDR3 length: 14 residues. CDR1 MNHNS and CDR2 SASEGT come from the germline V gene. V lost 3 bases and J 0 bases, leaving 9 bases between the germline ends. CDR3 region: CASSDGWSSYEQYV. The CDR3 region has the DNA TGTGCCAGCAGTGATGGGTGGAGCTCCTACGAGCAGTACGTC.

The chain employs TRBV4-3 and TRBJ2-5; 11 bases map to TRBD2. CDR1 and CDR2 (germline): LGHNA, YSLEER. The CDR3 totals 16 residues. The junction had 2 bases not matched to a gene; V was cut back by 1 base and J by 1 base. Written as DNA, the CDR3 is TGCGCCAGCAGCCAAGTTCTAGCGGGGGGCCAAGAGACCCAGTACTTC. Protein: CASSQVLAGGQETQYF.

This clone was counted only a few times. The chain links TRBV7-2 to TRBJ1-2; D ambiguous. Trimming cost V 3 bases and J 6 bases, with 11 bases left between them. The V gene's germline CDR1 is SGHTA and CDR2 FQGNSA. The CDR3 is made up of 13 amino acids. CDR3 residues: CASSFVIGNGYTF. CDR3 bases: TGTGCCAGCAGCTTCGTAATAGGGAATGGCTACACCTTC.

V usage is TRBV12-3 or TRBV12-4 and J usage is TRBJ1-1; D is undetermined. The CDR3 covers 12 residues. Trimming shortened V by 5 bases and J by 6 bases, and 10 bases separated the two germline ends. The CDR3 spells CASSPGRAEAFF. In DNA, the CDR3 is TGTGCCAGCAGTCCAGGTCGCGCTGAAGCTTTCTTT.